This T cell receptor (beta chain) came from a study of T cells in Graves' hyperthyroidism and ophthalmopathy. Background on the study: It was at initial diagnosis, before any treatment, that peripheral blood was collected.

Germline CDR1 MNHEY, CDR2 SVGEGT. Germline trimming cut 2 bases from V and 11 bases from J; bases unmatched to any gene: 11. The CDR3 extends over 14 amino acids. Authors of the study amplified TCR beta CDR3 regions from RNA transcripts. A set of HTBI primers served as the primers for a first-round RT-PCR of the TCR CDR3. One entry per CDR3 protein, called by TCRdb with MiXCR from the multiplex PCR reads. This table holds fewer than 850,000 distinct CDR3 sequences, roughly 17% found once. The origin of this receptor is a man aged 50 to 59 with Graves' hyperthyroidism. The chain links TRBV6-2 or TRBV6-3 to TRBJ1-1, with 7 bases identical to TRBD1. The specimen sequenced was blood. The CDR3 loop reads CASSYQGGLVLAFF. The CDR3 DNA reads as TGTGCCAGCAGTTACCAGGGGGGTCTCGTACTCGCTTTCTTT.